This T cell receptor beta chain is drawn from a study of T cell repertoires in cytomegalovirus infection. This clonotype was counted many times. Antigen specificity is unknown. MiXCR, run by TCRdb on the reads, gives a single entry per CDR3 protein. The repertoire holds roughly 920,000 distinct CDR3 sequences, with 31% as singletons. Between the trimmed V and J ends, which lost 4 bases and 0 bases, there was a span of 10 bases. The CDR3 consists of 15 residues. Germline lookup yields CDR1 SGHTA and CDR2 FQGTGA. This sequence was found in a human donor in good health (CMV status not recorded). Some clones in this sample may be carry-over from other donors' samples. Sequencing was performed on cultured CD8+ T cells from PBMCs, taken from culture after CMV antigen stimulation. V usage is TRBV7-3 and J usage is TRBJ2-1, with D hard to call. CDR3 region: CASSSGSPSYNEQFF. The CDR3 DNA reads TGTGCCAGCAGCTCTGGTTCACCCTCCTACAATGAGCAGTTCTTC.